Listed below are T cell receptor beta chains from one sample, sequenced in a study of cytomegalovirus exposure and HLA in healthy donors. Profiled with immunoSEQ multiplex PCR; TCRdb holds only in-frame clones, not every one. This table has more than 80,000 clones, 64% appearing once. Sequencing used PBMCs. Receptor source: a man aged 60 to 75 in good health and CMV-seronegative. Both conserved end residues are part of each CDR3. Fields, in order: J gene, D gene, V gene, clone size, CDR3 DNA, CDR3 protein. D genes are given only for firm matches. Some rows have no size entry. The others give once, few or many, or a class for an expanded clone.

J gene: TRBJ2-7; D gene: TRBD1; V gene: TRBV27; clone size: -; CDR3 DNA: TGTGCCAGTCTACACCGGGACAGGGGCGCATCTTACGAGCAGTACTTC; CDR3 protein: CASLHRDRGASYEQYF
J gene: TRBJ1-3; D gene: TRBD1; V gene: TRBV25-1; clone size: -; CDR3 DNA: TGTGCCAGCAGTCCTCGAGGGACAGGCTCTGGAAACACCATATATTTT; CDR3 protein: CASSPRGTGSGNTIYF
J gene: TRBJ2-7; D gene: -; V gene: TRBV6-6; clone size: few; CDR3 DNA: TGTGCCAGCAGTTACTCAGGGGACATAGGGTACGAGCAGTACTTC; CDR3 protein: CASSYSGDIGYEQYF
J gene: TRBJ2-2; D gene: -; V gene: TRBV28; clone size: -; CDR3 DNA: TGTGCCAGCAGTTTAGTTGAGGACACCGGGGAGCTGTTTTTT; CDR3 protein: CASSLVEDTGELFF
J gene: TRBJ2-1; D gene: TRBD1; V gene: TRBV4-1; clone size: -; CDR3 DNA: TGCGCCAGCAGCCCCCGTCGACAGGGAATAAATGAGCAGTTCTTC; CDR3 protein: CASSPRRQGINEQFF
J gene: TRBJ1-6; D gene: -; V gene: TRBV29-1; clone size: few; CDR3 DNA: TGCAGCGTTGAGTTCCAGGGGAAGGGGTCACCCCTCCACTTT; CDR3 protein: CSVEFQGKGSPLHF
J gene: TRBJ1-5; D gene: TRBD1; V gene: TRBV5-5; clone size: few; CDR3 DNA: TGTGCCAGCAGCTTGCGACAGGGAGGTCAGCCCCAGCATTTT; CDR3 protein: CASSLRQGGQPQHF
J gene: TRBJ2-2; D gene: -; V gene: TRBV19; clone size: -; CDR3 DNA: TGTGCCAGTAGCCCGACAGTGAACACCGGGGAGCTGTTTTTT; CDR3 protein: CASSPTVNTGELFF
J gene: TRBJ2-2; D gene: -; V gene: TRBV5-5; clone size: -; CDR3 DNA: TGTGCCAGCAGCTTGACAGGAACGAACACCGGGGAGCTGTTTTTT; CDR3 protein: CASSLTGTNTGELFF
J gene: TRBJ1-5; D gene: TRBD1; V gene: TRBV5-6; clone size: -; CDR3 DNA: TGTGCCAGCGCGGACAGGGCACAGGGGCCCCAGCATTTT; CDR3 protein: CASADRAQGPQHF
J gene: TRBJ1-4; D gene: TRBD1; V gene: TRBV15; clone size: few; CDR3 DNA: TGTGCCACCAGCAGAGATATTGGCAGGGGGACAACTAATGAAAAACTGTTTTTT; CDR3 protein: CATSRDIGRGTTNEKLFF
J gene: TRBJ2-2; D gene: TRBD2; V gene: TRBV6-5; clone size: few; CDR3 DNA: TGTGCCAGCAAAAGGGAGGGGTTTGGCGGGGAGCTGTTTTTT; CDR3 protein: CASKREGFGGELFF
J gene: TRBJ2-3; D gene: TRBD2; V gene: TRBV7-9; clone size: -; CDR3 DNA: TGTGCCAGCAGCCCGACCGGGACTAAATATTCAGATACGCAGTATTTT; CDR3 protein: CASSPTGTKYSDTQYF
J gene: TRBJ2-7; D gene: -; V gene: TRBV5-5; clone size: -; CDR3 DNA: TGTGCCAGCAGCTTAGGGGTTTACGAGCAGTACTTC; CDR3 protein: CASSLGVYEQYF
J gene: TRBJ2-7; D gene: TRBD1; V gene: TRBV5-5; clone size: -; CDR3 DNA: TGTGCCAGCAGCCCGAACAGGGGCGGCGAGCAGTACTTC; CDR3 protein: CASSPNRGGEQYF
J gene: TRBJ2-1; D gene: -; V gene: TRBV7-3; clone size: -; CDR3 DNA: TGTGCCAGCAGCTTAAGGTCCCAGGGACGGGGGAATGAGCAGTTCTTC; CDR3 protein: CASSLRSQGRGNEQFF
J gene: TRBJ1-1; D gene: -; V gene: TRBV15; clone size: -; CDR3 DNA: TGTGCCACCAGCAGAGTGTCCTCGAACACTGAAGCTTTCTTT; CDR3 protein: CATSRVSSNTEAFF
J gene: TRBJ2-5; D gene: TRBD2; V gene: TRBV7-3; clone size: -; CDR3 DNA: TGTGCCAGCAGCCGAGGGGCTCTGGGACTAGCGGGGAATAATCAAGAGACCCAGTACTTC; CDR3 protein: CASSRGALGLAGNNQETQYF
J gene: TRBJ2-7; D gene: TRBD2; V gene: TRBV5-4; clone size: -; CDR3 DNA: TGTGCCAGCAGCTTGGACCGACTAGCGGGAGAGCGCGAGCAGTACTTC; CDR3 protein: CASSLDRLAGEREQYF
J gene: TRBJ2-7; D gene: -; V gene: TRBV7-9; clone size: -; CDR3 DNA: TGTGCCAGCAGATTGTTTAGCGCAGACTCCTACGAGCAGTACTTC; CDR3 protein: CASRLFSADSYEQYF
J gene: TRBJ2-3; D gene: TRBD2; V gene: TRBV5-6; clone size: -; CDR3 DNA: TGTGCCAGCACCCTGACGGCGGCGGGAGTAAGCACAGATACGCAGTATTTT; CDR3 protein: CASTLTAAGVSTDTQYF
J gene: TRBJ1-5; D gene: -; V gene: TRBV19; clone size: once; CDR3 DNA: TGTGCCAGTAGTATAGTCGGGGATCAGCCCCAGCATTTT; CDR3 protein: CASSIVGDQPQHF
J gene: TRBJ1-3; D gene: -; V gene: TRBV9; clone size: -; CDR3 DNA: TGTGCCAGCAGCAGGGACATCACCTCTGGAAACACCATATATTTT; CDR3 protein: CASSRDITSGNTIYF
J gene: TRBJ2-7; D gene: TRBD2; V gene: TRBV4-2; clone size: -; CDR3 DNA: TGTGCCAGCAGCCAAGATGGGACTAGCGGGGCCTACGAGCAGTACTTC; CDR3 protein: CASSQDGTSGAYEQYF
J gene: TRBJ2-2; D gene: -; V gene: TRBV2; clone size: -; CDR3 DNA: TGTGCCAGCATGAGGACAGATACGAACACCGGGGAGCTGTTTTTT; CDR3 protein: CASMRTDTNTGELFF
J gene: TRBJ2-3; D gene: TRBD1; V gene: TRBV6-1; clone size: -; CDR3 DNA: TGTGCCAGCAGTGAAGGACCCACAGGGGGCACAGATACGCAGTATTTT; CDR3 protein: CASSEGPTGGTDTQYF
J gene: TRBJ1-2; D gene: TRBD1; V gene: TRBV6-1; clone size: few; CDR3 DNA: TGTGCCAGCAGTGAAGAGGGGACAGAAGGCTGGGGTCTCTATGGCTACACCTTC; CDR3 protein: CASSEEGTEGWGLYGYTF
J gene: TRBJ1-4; D gene: -; V gene: TRBV6-1; clone size: once; CDR3 DNA: TGTGCCAGCAGTGATAGAGGGTTTAATGAAAAACTGTTTTTT; CDR3 protein: CASSDRGFNEKLFF
J gene: TRBJ1-1; D gene: TRBD1; V gene: TRBV5-1; clone size: -; CDR3 DNA: TGCGCCAGCAGCTTCGGACAGGGTGGCACTGAAGCTTTCTTT; CDR3 protein: CASSFGQGGTEAFF
J gene: TRBJ2-7; D gene: TRBD2; V gene: TRBV27; clone size: -; CDR3 DNA: TGTGCCAGCAGTCCCCGCGGAGCGGGAGGCCTCGAGCAGTACTTC; CDR3 protein: CASSPRGAGGLEQYF
J gene: TRBJ1-1; D gene: -; V gene: TRBV10-3; clone size: -; CDR3 DNA: TGTGCCATCAGTGACATTTTGGCAGGGATGCCGTACACTGAAGCTTTCTTT; CDR3 protein: CAISDILAGMPYTEAFF
J gene: TRBJ2-7; D gene: TRBD1; V gene: TRBV5-1; clone size: few; CDR3 DNA: TGCGCCAGCAGTTCCGGGACAGGGTTTTACGAGCAGTACTTC; CDR3 protein: CASSSGTGFYEQYF
J gene: TRBJ1-4; D gene: -; V gene: TRBV27; clone size: -; CDR3 DNA: TGTGCCAGCAGTTTATTGGCGCTTCCACTGGGAGTGGAAAAACTGTTTTTT; CDR3 protein: CASSLLALPLGVEKLFF
J gene: TRBJ2-5; D gene: -; V gene: TRBV2; clone size: -; CDR3 DNA: TGTGCCAGCAGGAGACAGGTCCAAGAGACCCAGTACTTC; CDR3 protein: CASRRQVQETQYF
J gene: TRBJ1-1; D gene: TRBD1; V gene: TRBV5-8; clone size: -; CDR3 DNA: TGTGCCAGCAGCTCGCGACAGGGGAGGATGAACACTGAAGCTTTCTTT; CDR3 protein: CASSSRQGRMNTEAFF
J gene: TRBJ2-1; D gene: TRBD1; V gene: TRBV19; clone size: -; CDR3 DNA: TGTGCCAGTAGTTCCCCGGGGCAGGGGGCCGCCAACTACTACAATGAGCAGTTCTTC; CDR3 protein: CASSSPGQGAANYYNEQFF
J gene: TRBJ2-1; D gene: TRBD2; V gene: TRBV29-1; clone size: -; CDR3 DNA: TGCAGCGTTGGTTCAACTAGCGGGGGATCAGATGAGCAGTTCTTC; CDR3 protein: CSVGSTSGGSDEQFF
J gene: TRBJ2-7; D gene: TRBD2; V gene: TRBV5-4; clone size: few; CDR3 DNA: TGTGCCAGCAGCGTGGGACTAGCGGGAGGAGGTCTATCCTACGAGCAGTACTTC; CDR3 protein: CASSVGLAGGGLSYEQYF
J gene: TRBJ2-6; D gene: -; V gene: TRBV28; clone size: -; CDR3 DNA: TGTGCCAGCAGTCCGTCCGGACATCAGTCCGGGGCCAACGTCCTGACTTTC; CDR3 protein: CASSPSGHQSGANVLTF
J gene: TRBJ2-7; D gene: TRBD1; V gene: TRBV11-2; clone size: -; CDR3 DNA: TGTGCCAGCAGCCCTCAGGGAGGACAGGGGAAGTACTTC; CDR3 protein: CASSPQGGQGKYF